Each of the 23 T cell receptor beta chains below was sequenced from the same sample in a study of beta chain features in type 1 diabetes. The whole isolated RNA underwent reverse transcription, so sequencing captured expressed TCRB transcripts. The repertoire was sequenced with immunoSEQ multiplex PCR; TCRdb's copy has only in-frame clones and lacks some. The table records about 210,000 clones, 9.5% to 13% of them present only once. Sequencing was carried out using central memory CD4+ T cells from blood. The receptor set was obtained from a man aged 18 to 29 in good health.

This clone showed up just a few times. V and J are TRBV5-6 and TRBJ2-1; D is possibly TRBD1 (5 bases). The CDR3 sequence is 18 residues long. V gave up 0 bases and J gave up 6 bases, with 22 bases separating them. Germline CDR1 is SGHDT and CDR2 is YYEEEE. The CDR3 DNA sequence: TGTGCCAGCAGCTTGGCCAGGGCCGCCCGGGTAGGTACCAATGAGCAGTTCTTC. Protein sequence: CASSLARAARVGTNEQFF.

Note on this clone: Other DNA sequences in this specimen translate into the identical CDR3. The J gene is TRBJ2-7, the V gene TRBV28; no reliable D call. The CDR3 contains 12 residues. Looked up from germline, CDR1 is MDHEN and CDR2 is SYDVKM. Trimming removed 3 bases from V and 2 bases from J, with 5 bases in between. CDR3 sequence: CASSLVAYEQYF. CDR3 in DNA: TGTGCCAGCAGTTTGGTTGCCTACGAGCAGTACTTC.

This clone showed up just a few times. This sample also contains other DNA sequences that code for the same CDR3. V gene TRBV29-1 combines with J gene TRBJ2-5; D is perhaps TRBD1 or TRBD2 (5 bases each). In germline, CDR1 is SQVTM, CDR2 ANQGSEA. The CDR3 loop spans 12 amino acids. Trimming pared 6 bases from V and 2 bases from J, leaving 10 bases between. The CDR3 protein is CSVGRLQETQYF. In DNA, the CDR3 is TGCAGCGTGGGACGGTTGCAAGAGACCCAGTACTTC.

This clone was detected ten times or more. This rearrangement joins TRBV6-5 to TRBJ2-4; D not certain. Trimming shortened V by 6 bases and J by 10 bases, and 16 bases separated the two germline ends. CDR1 is MNHEY, CDR2 SVGAGI, per germline. This CDR3 contains 13 residues. The CDR3 DNA is TGTGCCAGCAGCGGGTCCGGACGTAGGATTCAGTACTTC. Protein sequence: CASSGSGRRIQYF.

Turning to this clone: Within the sample, other DNA sequences also encode this same CDR3. The chain carries TRBV29-1 and TRBJ1-1; D call uncertain. Germline CDR1 SQVTM, CDR2 ANQGSEA. The CDR3 runs 12 residues. V was shortened by 2 bases and J by 5 bases, with 9 bases between the two germline ends. The CDR3 loop reads CSVESSRTEAFF. The CDR3 DNA is TGCAGCGTTGAATCGAGTCGGACTGAAGCTTTCTTT.

The gene calls are TRBV9 and TRBJ2-1, with 10 bases matching TRBD2. The trim removed 1 base at V and 4 bases at J, leaving 5 bases unmatched. This CDR3 comprises 16 residues. Looked up from germline, CDR1 is SGDLS and CDR2 is YYNGEE. CDR3 amino acids: CASSVIAGGLYNEQFF. As DNA, the CDR3 is TGTGCCAGCAGCGTAATAGCGGGAGGCTTATACAATGAGCAGTTCTTC.

The V gene is TRBV5-4, the J gene TRBJ2-3, with TRBD2 matching over 10 bases. There are 16 residues in the CDR3. Germline V gives CDR1 SGHNT, CDR2 YYREEE (reference sequence). The ends lost 4 bases at V and 0 bases at J; junction bases unmatched: 5. Here the CDR3 reads CASSDRTSGSTDTQYF. DNA of the CDR3: TGTGCCAGCAGCGACCGGACTAGCGGTAGCACAGATACGCAGTATTTT.

The sample holds a few counts of this clone. The J gene is TRBJ2-1, the V gene TRBV20-1; D is ambiguous. The CDR3 covers 11 residues. V was pared by 5 bases and J by 12 bases, with 14 bases between. Looked up from germline, CDR1 is DFQATT and CDR2 is SNEGSKA (reference sequence). CDR3 bases: TGCAGTGCTGCAGAAGGGTACGGGCAGTTCTTC. Amino acid sequence: CSAAEGYGQFF.

This clone has a handful of counts. V usage is TRBV7-2 and J usage is TRBJ2-1, with 8 nucleotides matching TRBD1. Germline CDR1 is SGHTA and CDR2 is FQGNSA. This CDR3 has 13 amino acids. V shed 5 bases and J 9 bases; nucleotides not matched to a gene: 6. CDR3: CASSHDRGGEQFF. CDR3 nucleotide sequence: TGTGCCAGCAGCCATGACAGGGGAGGTGAGCAGTTCTTC.

The chain is built from TRBV7-8 and TRBJ2-1; no clear D gene. V lost 1 base and J 4 bases, leaving 11 bases between the germline ends. CDR1 is SGHVS, CDR2 FQNEAQ, per germline. The CDR3 is made up of 15 amino acids. CDR3 DNA: TGTGCCAGCAGCTTAGTTCGCTCGGGTTACAATGAGCAGTTCTTC. Translation gives CASSLVRSGYNEQFF.

The rearrangement joins TRBV5-4 to TRBJ2-1, with TRBD2 identical over 15 bases. Germline V CDR1 and CDR2: SGHNT, YYREEE (reference sequence). V lost 2 bases and J lost 4; bases outside the gene matches: 1. This CDR3 contains 16 residues. The CDR3 DNA is TGTGCCAGCAGCTTCGGACTAGCGGGAGGGTACAATGAGCAGTTCTTC. It translates to CASSFGLAGGYNEQFF.

The chain joins TRBV29-1 to TRBJ2-2, with D perhaps assigned TRBD1 or TRBD2 (5 bases each). Germline CDR1 is SQVTM and CDR2 is ANQGSEA. This CDR3 is built from 14 residues. V lost 3 bases and J 0 bases, leaving 8 bases between the germline ends. The CDR3 DNA is TGCAGCGTTGAGGGGGAAACGAACACCGGGGAGCTGTTTTTT. This gives the protein CSVEGETNTGELFF.

There are a few counts of this clone. The sample has other DNA sequences that encode this CDR3 too. The chain recombines TRBV7-2 with TRBJ2-1; 9 bases line up with TRBD1. V shed 3 bases, J shed 4 bases, and the junction held 4 bases outside the gene matches. CDR3 length: 15 residues. From germline, CDR1 is SGHTA and CDR2 FQGNSA. The CDR3 loop reads CASSFTGGAYNEQFF. The CDR3 DNA is TGTGCCAGCAGCTTTACAGGGGGCGCGTACAATGAGCAGTTCTTC.

About this clone itself: With a much larger clone just one base away, this may be a read error. V is TRBV2 and J is TRBJ2-6; no definite D call. The V end lost 6 bases, the J end lost 0 bases, and 3 bases lay between the germline ends. The CDR3 spans 13 residues. Germline CDR1 is SNHLY and CDR2 is FYNNEI. Here the CDR3 reads CASRVSGANVLTF. CDR3 bases: TGTGCCAGCAGGGTCTCTGGGGCCAACGTCCTGACTTTC.

This clone was counted a few times. The chain has TRBV15 and TRBJ2-5; 12 nucleotides line up with TRBD2. V was clipped by 0 bases and J by 4 bases; unmatched bases: 3. The CDR3 runs 16 residues. Germline V lookup: CDR1 LNHNV, CDR2 YYDKDF (reference sequence). CDR3 residues: CATSRDPGLAGETQYF. The CDR3 DNA is TGTGCCACCAGCAGAGATCCGGGACTAGCGGGAGAGACCCAGTACTTC.

The chain couples TRBV29-1 to TRBJ1-2; D not certain. This CDR3 is 11 amino acids long. Germline V gene data show CDR1 as SQVTM and CDR2 as ANQGSEA. The germline V and J ends were trimmed by 6 bases and 8 bases, with 13 bases remaining between them. The CDR3 nucleotides are TGCAGCGTCTTGAACGTTGAGGGCTACACCTTC. Amino acid sequence: CSVLNVEGYTF.

This clone was counted between two and nine times. The chain uses TRBV19 and TRBJ2-2, with a possible D match to TRBD2 (5 bases). Germline lookup yields CDR1 LNHDA and CDR2 SQIVND (reference sequence). V lost 4 bases and J 7 bases, leaving 16 bases between the germline ends. CDR3 length equals 15 residues. The CDR3 DNA reads as TGTGCCAGTAGTACTCCCAACGTACGGGGCGGGGAGCTGTTTTTT. Residues: CASSTPNVRGGELFF.

The chain has TRBV7-3 and TRBJ2-1; perhaps TRBD1 as D (5 bases). Germline-derived CDR1 and CDR2 are SGHTA and FQGTGA. The CDR3 is 13 amino acids. The germline V and J ends were trimmed by 5 bases and 6 bases, with 11 bases remaining between them. The CDR3 loop is CASSKGRGNEQFF. Here the CDR3 DNA reads TGTGCCAGCAGCAAGGGAAGGGGCAATGAGCAGTTCTTC.

This clone was seen a few times. This chain links TRBV7-2 with TRBJ2-7, with D unresolved. Germline lookup yields CDR1 SGHTA and CDR2 FQGNSA. This CDR3 has 13 residues. Between the trimmed V and J ends, which lost 1 base and 8 bases, there was a span of 12 bases. The CDR3 coding sequence is TGTGCCAGCAGCTTAGTAGGTTGGGGAAAGCAGTACTTC. Translating it yields CASSLVGWGKQYF. Supplemented by reference TRBV7-2 and TRBJ2-7, the full variable domain reads GAGVSQSPSNKVTEKGKDVELRCDPISGHTALYWYRQSLGQGLEFLIYFQGNSAPDKSGLPSDRFSAERTGGSVSTLTIQRTQQEDSAVYLCASSLVGWGKQYFGPGTRLTVT.

The chain joins TRBV19 to TRBJ2-1; D gene unclear. Germline lookup yields CDR1 LNHDA and CDR2 SQIVND (reference sequence). The CDR3 contains 12 residues. V lost 6 bases to trimming and J lost 4 bases, with 7 bases between them. In nucleotides, the CDR3 is TGTGCCAGTAGCCCTAGATACAATGAGCAGTTCTTC. Its translation: CASSPRYNEQFF.

The chain has TRBV29-1 and TRBJ2-7; D might be TRBD1 or TRBD2, each matching 6 bases. Germline V gene sequence: CDR1 SQVTM, CDR2 ANQGSEA. The V end was cut by 4 bases, the J end by 0 bases, with 13 bases between. The CDR3 runs to 14 residues. Here the CDR3 reads CSVAFGGRSYEQYF. In DNA form, the CDR3 reads TGCAGCGTTGCTTTCGGGGGCCGCTCCTACGAGCAGTACTTC.

This clone appeared many times. V and J are TRBV9 and TRBJ2-5; D remains unclear. This CDR3 has 14 residues. The germline V and J ends were trimmed by 0 bases and 2 bases, with 8 bases remaining between them. Germline V gene sequence: CDR1 SGDLS, CDR2 YYNGEE. Written as DNA, the CDR3 is TGTGCCAGCAGCGTAGGGGCACAACAAGAGACCCAGTACTTC. It yields the protein CASSVGAQQETQYF.

This clone was detected many times. V usage is TRBV21-1 and J usage is TRBJ2-1; whether TRBD2, the table's D call, matches the DNA was not checked. TRBV21-1 is labeled a pseudogene. The CDR3 consists of 17 residues. CDR3 nucleotide sequence: TGTGCCAGCAGCCATTCTAGGAGACTAGCGGGGGTCAATGAGCAGTTCTTC. Translated, it gives CASSHSRRLAGVNEQFF.